The 29 T cell receptor beta chains reported below all come from one sample, sequenced in a study of shared clonotypes between healthy human individuals. TCRdb's table, derived via immunoSEQ multiplex PCR, lists solely in-frame clones and lacks some. The sample holds 2,500,000 or so clones, around 93% seen once. The material sequenced was naive CD4+ T cells from PBMCs. This sample's subset: CD45RA+ positively selected. These receptors came from a man younger than 35 in good health. Some clones in this sample may be carry-over from other donors' samples.

This chain connects TRBV6-6 to TRBJ1-3; D unclear. CDR1 and CDR2 (germline): MNHNY, SVGAGI (reference sequence). Trimming shortened V by 5 bases and J by 0 bases, and 11 bases separated the two germline ends. The CDR3 runs to 15 residues. The CDR3 loop reads CASSMRLASGNTIYF. CDR3 DNA: TGTGCCAGCAGTATGCGGCTAGCCTCTGGAAACACCATATATTTT.

The chain uses TRBV5-1 and TRBJ2-7; weak D call: TRBD1 (6 bases). Deletions cut 3 bases from V and 3 bases from J, with 22 bases between. The CDR3 is 17 amino acids. Germline V gene sequence: CDR1 SGHRS, CDR2 YFSETQ. The CDR3 coding sequence is TGCGCCAGCAGCTCAGGCCTCAAGGCAGGGGAATACTACGAGCAGTACTTC. Translated: CASSSGLKAGEYYEQYF.

The chain recombines TRBV4-3 with TRBJ2-3; no clear D gene. V lost 4 bases and J 9 bases, leaving 14 bases between the germline ends. The CDR3 is 13 amino acids. Germline V gene data show CDR1 as LGHNA and CDR2 as YSLEER. Written as DNA, the CDR3 is TGCGCCAGCAGCCCCAGAACCGGTGAGACGCAGTATTTT. Protein sequence: CASSPRTGETQYF.

This clone was recorded once. The chain employs TRBV25-1 and TRBJ2-5; no clear D. Germline CDR1 MGHDK, CDR2 SYGVNS. The CDR3 has 14 amino acids. V was cut by 9 bases and J by 1 base, with 15 bases left in between. The CDR3 spells CARSDRVGQETQYF. In DNA, the CDR3 is TGTGCCAGGTCGGACCGGGTGGGCCAAGAGACCCAGTACTTC.

This clone appeared a single time. This chain links TRBV18 with TRBJ2-7; a weak D match, TRBD2 (6 bases). The germline CDR1 and CDR2 sequences are KGHSH and LQKENI. This CDR3 comprises 16 residues. The germline V and J ends were trimmed by 3 bases and 6 bases, with 21 bases remaining between them. The CDR3 spells CASSPAGVAEAGEQYF. The CDR3 DNA follows: TGTGCCAGCTCACCCGCCGGGGTAGCGGAGGCCGGCGAGCAGTACTTC.

The rearrangement uses TRBV30 and TRBJ2-5; possibly TRBD1 for D (5 bases). The DNA end lines up better with TRBJ2-7; the J call may be wrong. CDR1 GTSNPN and CDR2 SVGIG come from the germline V gene (reference sequence). The CDR3 totals 15 residues. For the CDR3, the DNA is TGTGCCTGGAGTGCCCCAGGCAGGGCCTTCTACGAGCAGTACTTC. It encodes CAWSAPGRAFYEQYF.

The gene calls are TRBV7-2 and TRBJ1-2; D may be TRBD1 (6 bases). From germline, CDR1 is SGHTA and CDR2 FQGNSA. The CDR3 is made up of 14 amino acids. With 5 bases removed from V and 5 bases from J, the gap between germline ends came to 15 bases. The CDR3 coding sequence is TGTGCCAGCAGCCGACCGGGGGGGCTGTATGGCTACACCTTC. Residues: CASSRPGGLYGYTF.

The CDR3, as DNA: TGTGCCAGCAGCTTTACCGGGTCCCTGGGGACCCAGTACTTC. Protein sequence: CASSFTGSLGTQYF. This chain uses TRBV5-8 with TRBJ2-5; D not certain. The V gene lost 2 bases and the J gene lost 7 bases, with 15 bases spanning the gap. CDR3 length: 14 amino acids. CDR1 SGHTS and CDR2 YDEGEE come from the germline V gene.

The chain is built from TRBV7-9 and TRBJ2-3; TRBD2 matches at 9 bases. With V trimmed by 3 bases and J by 3 bases, 4 bases remained unmatched. This CDR3 contains 15 residues. The germline V gene encodes CDR1 SEHNR and CDR2 FQNEAQ (reference sequence). The CDR3 coding sequence is TGTGCCAGCAGCTTGTCCCTAGCGGGAACAGATACGCAGTATTTT. Translating it yields CASSLSLAGTDTQYF.

V is TRBV13 and J is TRBJ1-6, with D uncertain. The CDR3 runs 16 residues. Germline CDR1 reads PRHDT; CDR2 reads FYEKMQ (reference sequence). V was cut by 10 bases and J by 6 bases, with 22 bases left in between. CDR3 in amino acids: CAIRPVPEPRNSPLHF. The CDR3 DNA sequence: TGTGCCATCCGGCCAGTTCCTGAGCCTCGTAATTCACCCCTCCACTTT.

V and J are TRBV5-5 and TRBJ2-7; 9 nucleotides match TRBD1. With 3 bases clipped from V and 6 bases from J, the junction kept 7 bases outside the gene matches. The CDR3 loop spans 14 amino acids. The germline CDR1 and CDR2 sequences are SGHKS and YYEKEE (reference sequence). The CDR3 DNA sequence: TGTGCCAGCAGCTGGACCGGACAGGGGTCCGAGCAGTACTTC. Translation: CASSWTGQGSEQYF.

J is TRBJ2-5 and V is TRBV5-1, with 8 bases aligning to TRBD2. V was pared by 7 bases and J by 5 bases, with 10 bases of the junction left unmatched. The CDR3 is 14 amino acids. Germline assignment: CDR1 SGHRS and CDR2 YFSETQ. The CDR3 here is CASRSGGTVETQYF. CDR3 bases: TGCGCCAGCCGCTCGGGGGGGACCGTCGAGACCCAGTACTTC.

This sequence joins TRBV11-2 and TRBJ2-5, with D perhaps TRBD2 (6 bases). Germline values: CDR1 SGHAT, CDR2 FQNNGV. Trimming took 5 bases from V and 5 from J, leaving 24 bases between them. The CDR3 is 17 amino acids. CDR3 protein: CASSPLGMRGWVETQYF. The CDR3 DNA follows: TGTGCCAGCAGCCCCCTTGGTATGCGGGGTTGGGTGGAGACCCAGTACTTC.

This sequence joins TRBV7-2 and TRBJ1-5; TRBD1 is a possible D gene (5 bases). Germline V gene sequence: CDR1 SGHTA, CDR2 FQGNSA. V was pared by 8 bases and J by 2 bases, with 13 bases between. The CDR3 covers 14 residues. CDR3 loop: CASRSTAGNQPQHF. CDR3 DNA sequence: TGTGCCAGCCGATCGACAGCTGGCAATCAGCCCCAGCATTTT.

The chain recombines TRBV9 with TRBJ2-7; D is unclear. There are 14 residues in the CDR3. The V end lost 0 bases, the J end lost 3 bases, and 10 bases lay between the germline ends. From germline, CDR1 is SGDLS and CDR2 YYNGEE. Here the CDR3 reads CASSVDGAYYEQYF. The CDR3 DNA reads TGTGCCAGCAGCGTAGACGGCGCATACTACGAGCAGTACTTC.

V usage is TRBV28 and J usage is TRBJ2-7; D is perhaps TRBD1 or TRBD2 (5 bases each). The CDR3 sequence is 13 residues long. Germline values: CDR1 MDHEN, CDR2 SYDVKM. Trimming pared 6 bases from V and 3 bases from J, leaving 12 bases between. DNA of the CDR3: TGTGCCAGCAGCCCGGGACGGTTCTACGAGCAGTACTTC. It translates to CASSPGRFYEQYF.

CDR3 residues: CASSLKGTSGSTDTQYF. CDR3 bases: TGTGCCAGCAGCTTGAAGGGGACTAGCGGAAGCACAGATACGCAGTATTTT. The V and J genes are TRBV5-4 and TRBJ2-3, with TRBD2 matching 11 bases. CDR1 SGHNT and CDR2 YYREEE come from the germline V gene (reference sequence). V trimming: 1 base; J trimming: 0 bases; junction bases outside the gene matches: 4. This CDR3 region has 17 residues.

The rearrangement joins TRBV5-1 to TRBJ1-1; D gene ambiguous. V was cut by 4 bases and J by 1 base, with 8 bases left in between. Looked up from germline, CDR1 is SGHRS and CDR2 is YFSETQ. The CDR3 length is 13 residues. The CDR3 sequence: CASSEDGNTEAFF. The CDR3 nucleotides are TGCGCCAGCAGCGAGGACGGGAACACTGAAGCTTTCTTT.

The chain combines TRBV5-6 with TRBJ2-2; D call uncertain. This CDR3 region has 16 residues. With 0 bases removed from V and 0 bases from J, the gap between germline ends came to 9 bases. Germline CDR1 reads SGHDT; CDR2 reads YYEEEE. The CDR3 DNA is TGTGCCAGCAGCTTGGGGCCTAGGGCGAACACCGGGGAGCTGTTTTTT. This sequence encodes CASSLGPRANTGELFF.

The rearrangement uses TRBV11-3 and TRBJ1-5; D gene ambiguous. Between the trimmed V and J ends, which lost 4 bases and 0 bases, there was a span of 7 bases. Germline V lookup: CDR1 SGHNT, CDR2 YENEEA. The CDR3 consists of 14 residues. The CDR3 loop is CASSSDLSNQPQHF. Here the CDR3 DNA reads TGTGCCAGCAGCTCGGACCTTAGCAATCAGCCCCAGCATTTT.

The genes are TRBV11-2 and TRBJ2-2; no definite D call. Per the germline V gene, CDR1 is SGHAT and CDR2 is FQNNGV. Trimming removed 1 base at V and 7 bases at J, with 13 bases between. This CDR3 has 15 amino acids. CDR3 amino acids: CASSLVSGQVGELFF. The CDR3 DNA reads TGTGCCAGCAGCTTAGTCTCCGGGCAGGTCGGGGAGCTGTTTTTT.

The chain joins TRBV7-2 to TRBJ2-1; D might be TRBD1 (5 bases). Looked up from germline, CDR1 is SGHTA and CDR2 is FQGNSA. Trimming took off 4 bases at V and 9 bases at J, with 19 bases between the two ends. The CDR3 sequence is 15 residues long. The CDR3 sequence: CASSSGALLVIEQFF. CDR3 nucleotides: TGTGCCAGCAGCTCTGGGGCCCTCTTGGTGATTGAGCAGTTCTTC.

The chain combines TRBV28 with TRBJ2-1; D call uncertain. Trimming took 4 bases from V and 3 from J, leaving 10 bases between them. Germline CDR1 reads MDHEN; CDR2 reads SYDVKM. The CDR3 covers 14 residues. The CDR3 protein is CASSSRRNYNEQFF. The DNA for the CDR3 is TGTGCCAGCAGTTCGCGGCGGAACTACAATGAGCAGTTCTTC.

The rearrangement uses TRBV7-9 and TRBJ1-1; tentatively, D is TRBD1 (5 bases). Germline lookup yields CDR1 SEHNR and CDR2 FQNEAQ (reference sequence). This CDR3 contains 19 residues. The V end lost 5 bases, the J end lost 1 base, and 26 bases lay between the germline ends. The CDR3 loop is CASSHLPLPGPSGNTEAFF. In DNA, the CDR3 is TGTGCCAGCAGCCACCTGCCCTTACCGGGACCCTCTGGGAACACTGAAGCTTTCTTT.

The J gene is TRBJ2-7, the V gene TRBV10-1; D might be TRBD2 (6 bases). This CDR3 is 15 amino acids long. CDR1 and CDR2 (germline): WNHNN, SYGVQD (reference sequence). The V end lost 10 bases, the J end lost 0 bases, and 19 bases lay between the germline ends. In DNA form, the CDR3 reads TGCGCCACCCGGGGGTCGGGGGACGGCTCCTACGAGCAGTACTTC. As protein: CATRGSGDGSYEQYF.

The genes are TRBV5-6 and TRBJ1-2; D not resolved. Germline V gives CDR1 SGHDT, CDR2 YYEEEE. This CDR3 is built from 12 residues. Trimming removed 1 base at V and 6 bases at J, with 7 bases between. Written as DNA, the CDR3 is TGTGCCAGCAGCTTGCTTATGGATGGCTACACCTTC. This sequence encodes CASSLLMDGYTF.

This chain connects TRBV10-3 to TRBJ1-2, with 7 nucleotides matching TRBD1. With V trimmed by 11 bases and J by 2 bases, 8 bases remained unmatched. This CDR3 is built from 13 residues. Germline V lookup: CDR1 ENHRY, CDR2 SYGVKD. CDR3 bases: TGTGCCGCCCACGGGACAGAGAACTATGGCTACACCTTC. Amino acids: CAAHGTENYGYTF.

The gene calls are TRBV29-1 and TRBJ1-3; D is uncertain. Germline CDR1 and CDR2: SQVTM and ANQGSEA. Between the trimmed V and J ends, which lost 2 bases and 0 bases, there was a span of 11 bases. CDR3 size: 15 residues. CDR3 sequence: CSVEWRARSGNTIYF. CDR3 DNA: TGCAGCGTTGAATGGCGGGCACGCTCTGGAAACACCATATATTTT.

The chain links TRBV7-2 to TRBJ2-1, with D possibly matching TRBD2 (5 bases). The length of the CDR3 is 14 residues. Trimming took 5 bases from V and 6 from J, leaving 14 bases between them. Germline V gene lookup returns CDR1 SGHTA and CDR2 FQGNSA. This chain's CDR3 is CASSPDSQSNEQFF. The CDR3 DNA reads as TGTGCCAGCAGCCCGGACTCTCAATCCAATGAGCAGTTCTTC.